The source of this T cell receptor (beta chain) is a study of blood T cell repertoires in COVID-19. Germline assignment: CDR1 LNHNV and CDR2 YYDKDF (reference sequence). The CDR3 is 16 residues long. V lost 1 base and J 2 bases, leaving 12 bases between the germline ends. Sequencing was performed with immunoSEQ multiplex PCR; in TCRdb, only in-frame clones are kept and a portion is missing. The table lists over 300,000 clones, almost 90% of them singletons. The sample comprised peripheral blood. The sequence came from a man in his late teens or twenties with active or convalescent COVID-19. V gene TRBV15 combines with J gene TRBJ1-5; D perhaps matches TRBD1 (6 bases). CDR3 residues: CATSRGYRDRNQPQHF. CDR3 bases: TGTGCCACCAGCAGAGGCTACAGGGATCGCAATCAGCCCCAGCATTTT.